This is a list of T cell receptor beta chains from one sample in a study of blood T cell repertoires in COVID-19. Sequenced by immunoSEQ multiplex PCR; TCRdb stores in-frame clones only, minus some. The data show hundreds of thousands of clones, with 87% seen just once and 8% to 9.5% held by the top ten. The sample comprised PBMCs or T cells enriched from blood (not recorded which). These receptors were collected from a woman between 18 and 29 years old who had recovered from COVID-19. CDR3s leave out the opening cysteine and the closing phenylalanine or tryptophan.

TRBV30,TRBJ2-1,ALTTFSGGLTPQPYNEQF
TRBV27,TRBJ2-6,ASSLSWDRDFSGANVLT
TRBV5-4,TRBJ2-1,ASSSTRSYNEQF
TRBV9,TRBJ2-3,ASSLLVATDTQY
TRBV2,TRBJ1-5,ASSVQGGDQPQH
TRBV5-4,TRBJ1-6,ASSHGQGSSYNSPLH
TRBV2,TRBJ1-1,ASNQGNTEAF
TRBV3-1/TRBV3-2,TRBJ2-3,ASGRLAGSEIDGESSTDTQY
TRBV28,TRBJ2-7,ASSKAGGSSYEQY
TRBV7-3,TRBJ2-2,ASSFLAPGELF
TRBV4-3,TRBJ1-1,ASSQITGGFTEAF
TRBV7-8,TRBJ1-1,ASSLEKGRGTSGDMNTEAF
TRBV6-5,TRBJ1-2,ASIGISGYT